Below, one T cell receptor (beta chain) is given with its context. The antigen remains unidentified. These data originate in a study of early stage breast cancer tumors. Study-level findings and limits: Compared with adjacent normal breast, tumors showed about 2.5-fold denser, more clonal T cells.

Each sample had two DNA replicates, about 0.52 ug blood or 1.5 ug tissue. Data came from immunoSEQ multiplex PCR; TCRdb stores just in-frame clones and leaves some out. The table includes 45,000 to 60,000 clones, 75% to 95% detected once. This TCR came from a person between 65 and 80 years old with breast cancer. The specimen sequenced was blood.

The CDR3 is CASRQTGDTEAFF. In DNA form, the CDR3 reads TGTGCCAGCAGGCAGACAGGGGACACTGAAGCTTTCTTT. This rearrangement joins TRBV6-6 to TRBJ1-1; 8 bases agree with TRBD1. Trimming cost V 6 bases and J 3 bases; bases outside gene matches: 3. The CDR3 is 13 residues long. Looked up from germline, CDR1 is MNHNY and CDR2 is SVGAGI (reference sequence).